This T cell receptor beta chain was retrieved from a study of blood T cell repertoires in COVID-19. Study summary: Italy, Spain and the United States were the sources of the convalescent and acute COVID-19 samples. From T cells, B-cell-depleted T cells, or PBMCs came the material, which was cDNA or gDNA.

This clone has a single count. Per the study methods: Nucleated cell number was recorded as an estimate derived from reference gene primer amplification. Produced via immunoSEQ multiplex PCR; TCRdb's table is partial and in-frame only. Clone size and the V and J calls come from that table; the DNA yielded D and trimming. The profile shows hundreds of thousands of clones, about 85% of them singletons. This CDR3 region has 14 residues. The ends lost 3 bases at V and 1 base at J; junction bases unmatched: 4. Germline V gene sequence: CDR1 SQVTM, CDR2 ANQGSEA. The clonotype originates from a man younger than 30 with active or convalescent COVID-19. Sequencing used peripheral blood. This chain links TRBV29-1 with TRBJ2-7; 9 positions agree with TRBD2. As DNA, the CDR3 is TGCAGCGTTGATGGCGGGAGGGGGTCCTACGAGCAGTACTTC. This translates into CSVDGGRGSYEQYF.